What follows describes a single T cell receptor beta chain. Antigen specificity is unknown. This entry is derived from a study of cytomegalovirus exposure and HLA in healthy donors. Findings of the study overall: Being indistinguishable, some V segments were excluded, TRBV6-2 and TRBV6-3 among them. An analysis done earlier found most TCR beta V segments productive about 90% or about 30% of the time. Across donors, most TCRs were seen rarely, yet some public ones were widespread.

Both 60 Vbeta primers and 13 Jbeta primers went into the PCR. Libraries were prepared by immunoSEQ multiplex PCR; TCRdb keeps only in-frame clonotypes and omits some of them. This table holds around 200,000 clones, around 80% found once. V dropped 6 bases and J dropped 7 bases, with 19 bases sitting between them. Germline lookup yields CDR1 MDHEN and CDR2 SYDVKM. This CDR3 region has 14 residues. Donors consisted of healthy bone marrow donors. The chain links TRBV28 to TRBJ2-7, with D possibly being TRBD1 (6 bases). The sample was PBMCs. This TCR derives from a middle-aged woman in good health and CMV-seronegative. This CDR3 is CASRLGPGVGEQYF. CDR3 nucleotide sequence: TGTGCCAGCAGGCTAGGCCCAGGGGTAGGGGAGCAGTACTTC. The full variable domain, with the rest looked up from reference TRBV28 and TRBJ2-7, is DVKVTQSSRYLVKRTGEKVFLECVQDMDHENMFWYRQDPGLGLRLIYFSYDVKMKEKGDIPEGYSVSREKKERFSLILESASTNQTSMYLCASRLGPGVGEQYFGPGTRLTVT.